This record concerns one T cell receptor (beta chain) sequence. What it binds is not known. The use of a sample-barcoded 5' primer and a J-beta primer mix characterized a second PCR of about 7 to 12 cycles. Each CDR3 protein is one row after TCRdb ran MiXCR on the 5' RACE reads. The sample has some 1,500,000 distinct CDR3 sequences, under 55% seen once. This sample was taken from a study of blood T cells in healthy people across ages. Findings of the study overall: Donors of long life had a larger count of naive CD4+ cells and greater diversity than aged donors. Bulk PBMC profiling left naive and antigen-experienced comparisons inconclusive.

Donors each provided approximately 9.6 milliliters of peripheral blood. Germline CDR1 and CDR2: SGHRS and YFSETQ. There are 14 residues in the CDR3. The V and J ends lost 2 bases and 6 bases, in that order; junction bases with no gene match: 6. Sequenced material: blood. This TCR was sampled from a woman between 18 and 29 years old in good health. The chain links TRBV5-1 to TRBJ2-3; 7 bases are shared with TRBD1. This chain's CDR3 is CASSLQGNPDTQYF. The CDR3 DNA reads TGCGCCAGCAGCTTACAGGGGAATCCGGATACGCAGTATTTT.